This is a list of T cell receptor beta chains from one sample in a study of blood T cells in healthy people across ages. TCRdb reprocessed the 5' RACE reads with MiXCR, giving one entry per CDR3 protein. This table has hundreds of thousands of distinct CDR3 sequences, about half appearing once. Sequences were obtained from blood. The receptors come from an elderly man in good health. The CDR3 runs from the conserved cysteine through the conserved F or W. A D gene is named only where the DNA matches it firmly. The size entry is marked missing in some rows and otherwise reads once, few, many or a size class.

size	length	J	D	V	DNA	CDR3
few	13	TRBJ2-7	.	TRBV25-1	TGTGCCAGCAGTGATTATACTCGATACGAGCAGTACTTC	CASSDYTRYEQYF
.	13	TRBJ1-1	.	TRBV20-1	TGCAGTGCTAGAGGGGCAGGGGAGGCTGAAGCTTTCTTT	CSARGAGEAEAFF
few	16	TRBJ2-5	.	TRBV20-1	TGCAGTGCTACGAACTCCATAGCCCTCGTCGAAGAGACCCAGTACTTC	CSATNSIALVEETQYF
.	14	TRBJ2-2	.	TRBV7-2	TGTGCCAGCAGCTTGCCGCGGTACACCGGGGAGCTGTTTTTT	CASSLPRYTGELFF
.	13	TRBJ2-1	.	TRBV10-3	TGTGCCATCGGGGAGAGGGCCTACAATGAGCAGTTCTTC	CAIGERAYNEQFF
.	13	TRBJ2-7	TRBD2	TRBV20-1	TGCAGTGTTCCACTAGCGGGGACCTACGAGCAGTACTTC	CSVPLAGTYEQYF
few	14	TRBJ2-1	.	TRBV20-1	TGCAGTGCTGGTCATAGGGGATCCTACAATGAGCAGTTCTTC	CSAGHRGSYNEQFF
.	20	TRBJ2-7	TRBD2	TRBV5-1	TGCGCCAGCAGCTTGGGGAACCAGGGGACTAGCGGGCGTTTGTCCGATGAGCAGTACTTC	CASSLGNQGTSGRLSDEQYF
.	15	TRBJ2-5	.	TRBV11-2	TGTGCCAGCAGCTCCTATACGTTCGCCCGAGAGACCCAGTACTTC	CASSSYTFARETQYF
few	16	TRBJ2-5	TRBD1	TRBV11-2	TGTGCCAGCGACATAACAGGGGGTAAAGGTCAAGAGACCCAGTACTTC	CASDITGGKGQETQYF
few	11	TRBJ2-5	.	TRBV6-1	TGTGCCAGCACCCAAGAAGAGACCCAGTACTTC	CASTQEETQYF
.	13	TRBJ1-5	.	TRBV20-1	TGCAGTGCTAGTATCGGGGTCAATCAGCCCCAGCATTTT	CSASIGVNQPQHF
.	11	TRBJ2-3	TRBD2	TRBV28	TGTGCCAGCAGTTCTAGCGGGAAGCAGTATTTT	CASSSSGKQYF
.	14	TRBJ2-1	.	TRBV7-2	TGTGCCAGCAGCTTAAGGTCAGGCAGTCGCCGGCAGTTCTTC	CASSLRSGSRRQFF
.	16	TRBJ2-3	TRBD2	TRBV24-1	TGTGCCACCAGTGATCCCAGTCGCGGGGGGGACAATACGCAGTATTTT	CATSDPSRGGDNTQYF
.	13	TRBJ2-5	.	TRBV7-2	TGTGCCAGCAGCTTAGTTCGGCAGGGAGAGCAGTACTTC	CASSLVRQGEQYF
.	14	TRBJ1-1	.	TRBV5-6	TGTGCCAGCAGCTTGGCACACCAGAACACTGAAGCTTTCTTT	CASSLAHQNTEAFF
.	15	TRBJ2-3	.	TRBV3-1	TGTGCCAGCAGCCAAGATGGGGTGGGCTCAGATACGCAGTATTTT	CASSQDGVGSDTQYF
.	15	TRBJ2-1	.	TRBV3-1	TGTGCCAGCAGCCAAGGCGGCGGGCTCGGCAATGAGCAGTTCTTC	CASSQGGGLGNEQFF
.	14	TRBJ2-5	.	TRBV19	TGTGCCAGTAGTATACCCGGGAACCAAGAGACCCAGTACTTC	CASSIPGNQETQYF
.	14	TRBJ2-1	TRBD2	TRBV7-9	TGTGCCAGCAGCGAAAAGGGACTAGCGTTTGAGCAGTTCTTC	CASSEKGLAFEQFF
many	12	TRBJ2-7	.	TRBV12-3/TRBV12-4	TGTGCCAGCAGTTTCTCGGTAGGCGAGCAGTACTTC	CASSFSVGEQYF
.	13	TRBJ2-5	.	TRBV29-1	TGCAGCGTTGACAAACAGGGCCAAGAGACCCAGTACTTC	CSVDKQGQETQYF
.	14	TRBJ2-5	TRBD1	TRBV7-2	TGTGCCAGCAGCCCACGGACAGGGACAGAGACCCAGTACTTC	CASSPRTGTETQYF
few	14	TRBJ2-1	TRBD2	TRBV29-1	TGCAGCGCCGCGGTTTCAGCGGGAAGGCCAGAGCAGTTCTTC	CSAAVSAGRPEQFF
many	14	TRBJ2-1	.	TRBV5-1	TGCGCCAGCAGCTCCGGGAGCGGATACAATGAGCAGTTCTTC	CASSSGSGYNEQFF
.	16	TRBJ2-5	TRBD2	TRBV28	TGTGCCAGCAGTTTCGGGTTGCGGGAGGCATGGGAGACCCAGTACTTC	CASSFGLREAWETQYF
many	18	TRBJ2-4	TRBD1	TRBV24-1	TGTGCCACCAGATGGACAGGGGGCGCCCCCCTAGCCAAAAACATTCAGTACTTC	CATRWTGGAPLAKNIQYF
.	14	TRBJ2-7	.	TRBV28	TGTGCCAGTATGGGTATGATCCTATCCTACGAGCAGTACTTC	CASMGMILSYEQYF
.	16	TRBJ1-6	TRBD1	TRBV5-1	TGCGCCAGCAGAATTATACCGGGACAGTTAAATTCACCCCTCCACTTT	CASRIIPGQLNSPLHF
few	16	TRBJ2-3	TRBD2	TRBV20-1	TGCAGTGCGGGGGAATTACTAGCGGGAGTTGTAGATACGCAGTATTTT	CSAGELLAGVVDTQYF
.	17	TRBJ2-7	TRBD2	TRBV4-2	TGTGCCAGCAGCCAAGATAGGGGACTAGCGACAGACAATGAGCAGTACTTC	CASSQDRGLATDNEQYF
.	14	TRBJ2-3	TRBD2	TRBV7-9	TGTGCCAGCAGTCCGGGACTAGCGATAGATACGCAGTATTTT	CASSPGLAIDTQYF
.	17	TRBJ2-3	TRBD2	TRBV4-2	TGTGCCAGCAGCCAAGTAATAGCGGGAGCAGGCACAGATACGCAGTATTTT	CASSQVIAGAGTDTQYF
few	13	TRBJ2-3	TRBD2	TRBV27	TGTGCCAGCAGTCAGGGACTAGCGGGAACGCAGTATTTT	CASSQGLAGTQYF
few	13	TRBJ2-3	.	TRBV12-3/TRBV12-4	TGTGCCAGCAGTTTTGCCGAAACAGATACGCAGTATTTT	CASSFAETDTQYF
.	15	TRBJ2-7	TRBD2	TRBV7-8	TGTGCCAGCGGAAGGGAGCGGGGGGGCTTGTACGAGCAGTACTTC	CASGRERGGLYEQYF
.	12	TRBJ1-1	.	TRBV20-1	TGCAGTGCTAGCCCACTGGACACTGAAGCTTTCTTT	CSASPLDTEAFF
.	16	TRBJ2-1	TRBD1	TRBV4-2	TGTGCCAGCAGCCCGTACAAGGGACAGGGATACAATGAGCAGTTCTTC	CASSPYKGQGYNEQFF
few	14	TRBJ2-3	TRBD1	TRBV7-3	TGTGCCAGCAGCATCGACAGGGGCACAGATACGCAGTATTTT	CASSIDRGTDTQYF
.	15	TRBJ2-1	TRBD1	TRBV6-6	TGTGCCAGCAGTTACTTGGGGACAGGAGGCAATGAGCAGTTCTTC	CASSYLGTGGNEQFF